This T cell receptor beta chain is drawn from a study of blood T cell repertoires in COVID-19. In the study overall: Samples came from the United States, Italy and Spain, spanning acute and convalescent COVID-19. PBMCs, B-cell-depleted T cells, or T cells were the source of the cDNA or gDNA that made up the material.

Germline CDR1 is PRHDT and CDR2 is FYEKMQ (reference sequence). V shed 5 bases, J shed 6 bases, and the junction held 7 bases outside the gene matches. CDR3 length: 13 residues. As processed by the authors: Estimation of nucleated cell counts relied on the amplification of reference gene primers. Profiled with immunoSEQ multiplex PCR; TCRdb holds only in-frame clones, not every one. V and J calls plus clone size are reproduced from that table; the DNA served to infer D and trimming. The table includes some 52,000 clones, 80% to 90% detected once. Input material: peripheral blood. The receptor was isolated from a man in his 70s with acute or convalescent COVID-19. This sequence joins TRBV13 and TRBJ2-7; 7 nucleotides agree with TRBD1. The CDR3 sequence: CASSPRQGGEQYF. The CDR3 DNA sequence: TGTGCCAGCAGCCCCCGACAGGGTGGCGAGCAGTACTTC.